This passage covers 32 T cell receptor beta chains from one sample sequenced in a study of blood T cell repertoires in COVID-19. The protocol was immunoSEQ multiplex PCR, while the TCRdb copy is restricted to in-frame clones and leaves out a portion. Of 200,000 or so clones in the sample, around 88% are singletons; the top ten hold under 2.5%. Sample: PBMCs or T cells enriched from blood (not recorded which). Receptors were obtained from a woman in her thirties or forties with acute COVID-19.

The chain couples TRBV11-2 to TRBJ2-3, with 8 bases fitting TRBD2. The CDR3 consists of 16 residues. The V gene end was trimmed by 5 bases and the J gene end by 6 bases; junction bases not matched to a gene: 13. CDR1 and CDR2 from the germline V gene are SGHAT and FQNNGV. The CDR3, as DNA: TGTGCCAGCAGCCGAACTAGCGGCCCCCCCGGGGATACGCAGTATTTT. Translated: CASSRTSGPPGDTQYF. The whole variable domain, filled in from reference TRBV11-2 and TRBJ2-3, reads EAGVAQSPRYKIIEKRQSVAFWCNPISGHATLYWYQQILGQGPKLLIQFQNNGVVDDSQLPKDRFSAERLKGVDSTLKIQPAKLEDSAVYLCASSRTSGPPGDTQYFGPGTRLTVL.

The chain joins TRBV6-2 or TRBV6-3 to TRBJ2-1; TRBD2 agrees at 9 bases. CDR3 length: 17 amino acids. Per the germline V gene, CDR1 is MNHEY and CDR2 is SVGEGT. Losses at the gene ends were 5 bases for V and 7 bases for J; bases not matched to a gene: 15. The CDR3 sequence is CASSGAGREGLINEQFF. Written as DNA, the CDR3 is TGTGCCAGCAGTGGCGCTGGGCGGGAGGGCCTCATAAATGAGCAGTTCTTC.

The chain couples TRBV18 to TRBJ1-1; 7 nucleotides align to TRBD1. This CDR3 comprises 15 residues. Germline V gene lookup returns CDR1 KGHSH and CDR2 LQKENI. The J segment lost 3 bases and the V segment lost 6 bases, leaving 10 bases of the junction unmatched. The CDR3 DNA follows: TGTGCCAGCTCCGTTACAGGGGTAATGGACACTGAAGCTTTCTTT. This codes for CASSVTGVMDTEAFF.

The V and J genes are TRBV7-9 and TRBJ2-6; 8 nucleotides match TRBD2. V shed 2 bases and J 0 bases; nucleotides not matched to a gene: 9. CDR3 length: 19 residues. Germline V gives CDR1 SEHNR, CDR2 FQNEAQ (reference sequence). The CDR3 nucleotides are TGTGCCAGCAGCTTATCAGCCCTAGCGGGTATCTCTGGGGCCAACGTCCTGACTTTC. This sequence encodes CASSLSALAGISGANVLTF.

CDR3 bases: TGTGCCACCAGTGACCGGACAGGGCCAAACTATGGCTACACCTTC. Protein product: CATSDRTGPNYGYTF. The rearrangement joins TRBV24-1 to TRBJ1-2; 8 bases match TRBD1. The ends lost 4 bases at V and 2 bases at J; junction bases unmatched: 5. The germline CDR1 and CDR2 sequences are KGHDR and SFDVKD. The length of the CDR3 is 15 residues.

CDR3 coding DNA: TGTGCCTGGAGTGGGACAGGGCCCTACGAGCAGTACTTC. Translating it yields CAWSGTGPYEQYF. The gene calls are TRBV30 and TRBJ2-7; TRBD1 aligns across 8 bases. Germline V CDR1 and CDR2: GTSNPN, SVGIG (reference sequence). CDR3 size: 13 residues. J was trimmed by 2 bases and V by 1 base; bases with no gene match: 1.

The chain employs TRBV5-1 and TRBJ2-7; 7 nucleotides match TRBD2. Germline V gives CDR1 SGHRS, CDR2 YFSETQ. The ends lost 0 bases at V and 6 bases at J; junction bases unmatched: 6. The CDR3 has 14 amino acids. The CDR3 DNA reads as TGCGCCAGCAGCTTGGCCGATTGGGGGGGCGAGCAGTACTTC. Amino acid sequence: CASSLADWGGEQYF.

This sequence joins TRBV7-2 and TRBJ2-1; 8 bases are shared with TRBD2. After removal of 1 base from V and 7 bases from J, the junction contained 6 bases not matched to a gene. This CDR3 is built from 15 residues. CDR1 is SGHTA, CDR2 FQGNSA, per germline. CDR3 loop: CASSLGGTRFNEQFF. The CDR3 DNA follows: TGTGCCAGCAGCTTAGGAGGGACTAGATTTAATGAGCAGTTCTTC.

This chain connects TRBV5-1 to TRBJ2-1; 13 nucleotides line up with TRBD2. The germline V gene encodes CDR1 SGHRS and CDR2 YFSETQ. J was trimmed by 6 bases and V by 3 bases; bases with no gene match: 3. This CDR3 is built from 15 residues. DNA of the CDR3: TGCGCCAGCAGCTGGACTAGCGGGGGACGCAATGAGCAGTTCTTC. This codes for CASSWTSGGRNEQFF. The variable domain in full, completed from reference TRBV5-1 and TRBJ2-1, reads KAGVTQTPRYLIKTRGQQVTLSCSPISGHRSVSWYQQTPGQGLQFLFEYFSETQRNKGNFPGRFSGRQFSNSRSEMNVSTLELGDSALYLCASSWTSGGRNEQFFGPGTRLTVL.

The chain joins TRBV10-3 to TRBJ1-5; possible D gene TRBD1, 6 bases. Per germline, CDR1 ENHRY and CDR2 SYGVKD. Between the trimmed V and J ends, which lost 2 bases and 7 bases, there was a span of 12 bases. The CDR3 sequence is 14 residues long. CDR3 coding DNA: TGTGCCATCAGTGAGATCAGGGGCGAGCAGCCCCAGCATTTT. Translated: CAISEIRGEQPQHF.

The gene calls are TRBV5-4 and TRBJ1-2; a possible D gene is TRBD1 (6 bases). Trimming cost V 2 bases and J 5 bases, with 10 bases left between them. This CDR3 comprises 13 residues. Germline-derived CDR1 and CDR2 are SGHNT and YYREEE (reference sequence). The CDR3 loop reads CASSFGQGYGYTF. CDR3 nucleotides: TGTGCCAGCAGCTTTGGCCAGGGGTATGGCTACACCTTC. The whole variable domain, filled in from reference TRBV5-4 and TRBJ1-2, reads ETGVTQSPTHLIKTRGQQVTLRCSSQSGHNTVSWYQQALGQGPQFIFQYYREEENGRGNFPPRFSGLQFPNYSSELNVNALELDDSALYLCASSFGQGYGYTFGSGTRLTVV.

The J gene is TRBJ1-3, the V gene TRBV5-1; D is perhaps TRBD1 (5 bases). CDR3 size: 13 residues. CDR1 is SGHRS and CDR2 is YFSETQ in the germline V gene. The ends were cut back, 7 bases at V and 0 bases at J, with 8 bases in the middle. CDR3 nucleotide sequence: TGCGCCAGCGCGACAGACTCTGGAAACACCATATATTTT. Encoded protein: CASATDSGNTIYF.

V and J are TRBV4-2 and TRBJ2-1; D not resolved. Germline V gives CDR1 LGHNA, CDR2 YNFKEQ. V lost 0 bases to trimming and J lost 5 bases, with 11 bases between them. The CDR3 covers 15 residues. CDR3 region: CASSQEVKRHNEQFF. Here the CDR3 DNA reads TGTGCCAGCAGCCAAGAGGTTAAGCGCCACAATGAGCAGTTCTTC.

The rearrangement uses TRBV19 and TRBJ1-4; TRBD1 matches 8 bases. V lost 7 bases and J lost 8; bases outside the gene matches: 3. The germline V gene encodes CDR1 LNHDA and CDR2 SQIVND (reference sequence). The CDR3 loop spans 12 amino acids. The CDR3 loop reads CASTNRGEKLFF. The CDR3 region has the DNA TGTGCCAGTACGAACAGGGGGGAAAAACTGTTTTTT.

This sequence joins TRBV5-1 and TRBJ1-1; TRBD1 might be the D (5 bases). In germline, CDR1 is SGHRS, CDR2 YFSETQ. Trimming took 6 bases from V and 0 from J, leaving 9 bases between them. The CDR3 is made up of 13 amino acids. CDR3 DNA: TGCGCCAGCAAAGAACAGGTGAACACTGAAGCTTTCTTT. This sequence encodes CASKEQVNTEAFF.

This clone has just one count. The rearrangement uses TRBV7-8 and TRBJ1-5; D might be TRBD1 (6 bases). The CDR3 spans 17 residues. V was clipped by 3 bases and J by 3 bases, with 18 bases between them. The germline CDR1 and CDR2 sequences are SGHVS and FQNEAQ. CDR3 bases: TGTGCCAGCAGCTTGAATCCCGGGACAACGATCAATCAGCCCCAGCATTTT. Its protein is CASSLNPGTTINQPQHF.

This clone has more than one count but fewer than ten. The gene calls are TRBV13 and TRBJ1-3; D remains ambiguous. The V end lost 0 bases, the J end lost 0 bases, and 9 bases lay between the germline ends. Germline V lookup: CDR1 PRHDT, CDR2 FYEKMQ (reference sequence). The CDR3 runs to 16 residues. Here the CDR3 reads CASSLGQVLSGNTIYF. DNA for the CDR3: TGTGCCAGCAGCTTAGGCCAGGTGCTCTCTGGAAACACCATATATTTT.

This clone occurred once. J is TRBJ1-4 and V is TRBV11-3; D is possibly TRBD1 (5 bases). Germline CDR1 reads SGHNT; CDR2 reads YENEEA. The CDR3 sequence is 15 residues long. V was trimmed by 5 bases and J by 4 bases, leaving 14 bases between them. Here the CDR3 DNA reads TGTGCCAGCAGCATCCCCCAGGGTAATAATGAAAAACTGTTTTTT. It specifies CASSIPQGNNEKLFF.

The V gene is TRBV6-2 or TRBV6-3, the J gene TRBJ2-7; perhaps TRBD1 as D (5 bases). V lost 5 bases, J lost 2 bases, and 16 bases lay in between. The CDR3 has 15 amino acids. Germline V gives CDR1 MNHEY, CDR2 SVGEGT. The CDR3 bases are TGTGCCAGCAGTAAAGAAATTCGGACAACCTACGAGCAGTACTTC. Translating it yields CASSKEIRTTYEQYF.

The chain couples TRBV5-4 to TRBJ2-1; D unresolved. Trimming left V 4 bases short and J 5 bases short, with 19 bases between. This CDR3 contains 16 residues. The V gene's germline CDR1 is SGHNT and CDR2 YYREEE (reference sequence). The CDR3 DNA reads TGTGCCAGCAGCCCCGGCGGCAGCCAGCTGCACAATGAGCAGTTCTTC. It translates to CASSPGGSQLHNEQFF.

The chain recombines TRBV12-5 with TRBJ2-1, with D maybe TRBD2 (5 bases). The CDR3 extends over 14 amino acids. Germline V lookup: CDR1 LGHNT, CDR2 FRNRAP. Between the trimmed V and J ends, which lost 0 bases and 11 bases, there was a span of 14 bases. As DNA, the CDR3 is TGTGCTAGTGGTTTGGTACACTCTGGGAGCAAGCAGTTCTTC. Translated: CASGLVHSGSKQFF.

The chain combines TRBV12-5 with TRBJ2-7; TRBD1 matches at 7 bases. CDR1 and CDR2 (germline): LGHNT, FRNRAP. V lost 5 bases and J lost 10; bases outside the gene matches: 5. The CDR3 length is 11 residues. Written as DNA, the CDR3 is TGTGCTAGTGGTGGACAGGCCCCCCAGTACTTC. This sequence encodes CASGGQAPQYF.

The chain has TRBV5-4 and TRBJ1-6; a weak D match, TRBD1 (5 bases). The CDR3 runs 15 residues. Trimming cost V 4 bases and J 5 bases, with 13 bases left between them. From germline, CDR1 is SGHNT and CDR2 YYREEE (reference sequence). The CDR3 reads CASSALDRHNSPLHF. The CDR3 DNA reads TGTGCCAGCAGCGCCCTTGACAGACATAATTCACCCCTCCACTTT.

The chain couples TRBV11-2 to TRBJ2-5; perhaps TRBD1 as D (6 bases). Trimming took 2 bases from V and 4 from J, leaving 11 bases between them. The germline V gene encodes CDR1 SGHAT and CDR2 FQNNGV. The CDR3 runs 14 residues. CDR3 loop: CASSLSRGGETQYF. DNA for the CDR3: TGTGCCAGCAGCTTAAGCAGGGGCGGAGAGACCCAGTACTTC.

Of note for this clone: A junction boundary mismatches the germline segment, possibly from a read error. The chain uses TRBV7-9 and TRBJ2-7; 9 positions match TRBD1. The V gene's germline CDR1 is SEHNR and CDR2 FQNEAQ (reference sequence). The length of the CDR3 is 16 residues. The DNA for the CDR3 is TGTGCCAGCAGCTTAGGGGCGGGGACAGGGTCCTCCGAGCAGTACTTC. This encodes CASSLGAGTGSSEQYF.

The chain carries TRBV29-1 and TRBJ1-2, with D possibly TRBD1 on 6 matching bases. CDR3 length: 12 amino acids. V was clipped by 4 bases and J by 4 bases, with 10 bases between them. The germline CDR1 and CDR2 sequences are SQVTM and ANQGSEA. CDR3 DNA sequence: TGCAGCGTTGGAGGGGGAACCTATGGCTACACCTTC. This gives the protein CSVGGGTYGYTF.

The chain joins TRBV9 to TRBJ2-6; D possibly corresponds to TRBD2 (6 bases). Germline CDR1 is SGDLS and CDR2 is YYNGEE. The V end was cut by 0 bases, the J end by 1 base, with 14 bases between. CDR3 size: 18 residues. CDR3 amino acids: CASSVVGGVTSGANVLTF. The CDR3 DNA reads as TGTGCCAGCAGCGTAGTGGGCGGGGTTACTTCTGGGGCCAACGTCCTGACTTTC.

V and J are TRBV2 and TRBJ2-7; D remains unclear. The CDR3 totals 13 residues. Per the germline V gene, CDR1 is SNHLY and CDR2 is FYNNEI. V gave up 2 bases and J gave up 3 bases, with 8 bases separating them. The CDR3 reads CASSERLVYEQYV. The CDR3 DNA is TGTGCCAGCAGTGAACGGCTAGTCTACGAGCAGTACGTC.

The chain uses TRBV15 and TRBJ1-6; TRBD1 matches 10 bases. Germline-derived CDR1 and CDR2 are LNHNV and YYDKDF (reference sequence). With 3 bases clipped from V and 7 bases from J, the junction kept 6 bases outside the gene matches. The CDR3 spans 16 residues. The CDR3 nucleotides read TGTGCCACCAGCAGGTTGGGACAGGGGAGCAATTCACCCCTCCACTTT. Translation: CATSRLGQGSNSPLHF.

This chain joins TRBV4-3 and TRBJ2-7, with 9 bases aligning to TRBD1. This CDR3 has 16 residues. V gave up 0 bases and J gave up 2 bases; unmatched junction bases: 5. From germline, CDR1 is LGHNA and CDR2 YSLEER. CDR3 nucleotides: TGCGCCAGCAGCCAAGATCTCGGGACAGGGCCCTACGAGCAGTACTTC. It codes for CASSQDLGTGPYEQYF.

The V gene is TRBV30, the J gene TRBJ2-2; possibly TRBD2 for D (6 bases). The CDR3 is 14 amino acids. CDR1 GTSNPN and CDR2 SVGIG come from the germline V gene (reference sequence). Trimming took off 8 bases at V and 2 bases at J, with 15 bases between the two ends. CDR3 DNA: TGTGCCAAAGCTGGGGGGAGAAACACCGGGGAGCTGTTTTTT. This gives the protein CAKAGGRNTGELFF.

The chain joins TRBV5-4 to TRBJ2-5; 7 bases are a match to TRBD2. The ends lost 4 bases at V and 2 bases at J; junction bases unmatched: 14. Germline values: CDR1 SGHNT, CDR2 YYREEE (reference sequence). The CDR3 contains 17 residues. The CDR3 sequence: CASSPGGGWGGQETQYF. CDR3 nucleotide sequence: TGTGCCAGCAGCCCTGGTGGGGGGTGGGGAGGGCAAGAGACCCAGTACTTC.